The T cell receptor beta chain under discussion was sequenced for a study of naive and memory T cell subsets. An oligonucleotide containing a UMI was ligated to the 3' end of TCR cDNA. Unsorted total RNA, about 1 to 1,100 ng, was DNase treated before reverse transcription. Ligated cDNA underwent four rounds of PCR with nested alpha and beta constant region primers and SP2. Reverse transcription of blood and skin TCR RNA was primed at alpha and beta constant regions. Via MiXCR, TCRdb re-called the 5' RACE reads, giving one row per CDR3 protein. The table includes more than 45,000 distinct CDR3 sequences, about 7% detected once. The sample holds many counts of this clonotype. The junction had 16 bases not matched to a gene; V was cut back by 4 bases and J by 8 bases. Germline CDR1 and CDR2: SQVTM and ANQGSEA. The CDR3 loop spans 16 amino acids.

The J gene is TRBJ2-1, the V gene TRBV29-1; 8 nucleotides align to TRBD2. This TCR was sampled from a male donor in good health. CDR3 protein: CSVAILLAAPRDEQFF. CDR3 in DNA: TGCAGCGTTGCGATTTTACTAGCGGCCCCTAGAGATGAGCAGTTCTTC.